Presented here are 7 T cell receptor beta chains from one specimen sequenced in a study of beta chain features in type 1 diabetes. Sequencing targeted expressed TCRB transcripts, as all isolated RNA had been reverse transcribed. Some clones are missing from TCRdb's copy, which holds only in-frame ones; the method was immunoSEQ multiplex PCR. The sample consists of under 300,000 clones, around 26% of them appearing once. The source material was central memory CD4+ T cells from blood. These receptors were collected from a man between 25 and 39 years old in good health.

Concerning this clone itself: The sample has other DNA sequences that encode this CDR3 too. The V call is TRBV5-1, the J call TRBJ2-7; D is unresolved. From germline, CDR1 is SGHRS and CDR2 YFSETQ. Trimming took 0 bases from V and 0 from J, leaving 7 bases between them. The CDR3 consists of 14 residues. The CDR3 protein is CASSLEGNSYEQYF. For the CDR3, the DNA is TGCGCCAGCAGCTTGGAGGGAAACTCCTACGAGCAGTACTTC.

This clone has only a few counts. The chain recombines TRBV5-6 with TRBJ1-2; D gene ambiguous. The germline V gene has CDR1 SGHDT and CDR2 YYEEEE. V gave up 5 bases and J gave up 0 bases, with 14 bases separating them. This CDR3 region has 15 residues. The CDR3 here is CASSFQTATNYGYTF. The CDR3, as DNA: TGTGCCAGCAGTTTCCAGACGGCCACTAACTATGGCTACACCTTC.

The chain's CDR3 is CASSEGAGAIYNSPLHF. CDR3 coding DNA: TGTGCCAGCAGTGAAGGGGCAGGGGCTATTTATAATTCACCCCTCCACTTT. The genes are TRBV25-1 and TRBJ1-6; D is possibly TRBD1 (6 bases). V gave up 2 bases and J gave up 4 bases, with 15 bases separating them. Per germline, CDR1 MGHDK and CDR2 SYGVNS. CDR3 length: 17 residues.

This clone turned up a few times. The V gene is TRBV7-2, the J gene TRBJ2-7; D may be TRBD2 (5 bases). The CDR3 totals 14 residues. Per germline, CDR1 SGHTA and CDR2 FQGNSA. Between the trimmed V and J ends, which lost 5 bases and 3 bases, there was a span of 14 bases. CDR3 sequence (DNA): TGTGCCAGCAGCCTAACTTGGGGAGACTACGAGCAGTACTTC. It encodes CASSLTWGDYEQYF.

The chain links TRBV5-6 to TRBJ2-5, with D unresolved. Trimming left V 1 base short and J 0 bases short, with 7 bases between. Germline V gene data show CDR1 as SGHDT and CDR2 as YYEEEE. There are 14 residues in the CDR3. CDR3: CASSLRAYQETQYF. CDR3 sequence (DNA): TGTGCCAGCAGCTTGAGGGCCTACCAAGAGACCCAGTACTTC. The full variable domain, rest sourced from reference TRBV5-6 and TRBJ2-5, is DAGVTQSPTHLIKTRGQQVTLRCSPKSGHDTVSWYQQALGQGPQFIFQYYEEEERQRGNFPDRFSGHQFPNYSSELNVNALLLGDSALYLCASSLRAYQETQYFGPGTRLLVL.

The chain joins TRBV12-5 to TRBJ1-1; D is possibly TRBD1 (5 bases). The CDR3 consists of 13 residues. Germline CDR1 is LGHNT and CDR2 is FRNRAP. V was cut by 6 bases and J by 1 base, with 9 bases left in between. CDR3 sequence reads: CASGRGQNTEAFF. DNA for the CDR3: TGTGCTAGTGGCCGAGGACAGAACACTGAAGCTTTCTTT.

In this sample, this clone turned up once. V usage is TRBV6-5 and J usage is TRBJ1-2; D is possibly TRBD1 (5 bases). V lost 5 bases, J lost 4 bases, and 14 bases lay in between. The CDR3 has 14 amino acids. Per the germline V gene, CDR1 is MNHEY and CDR2 is SVGAGI. For the CDR3, the DNA is TGTGCCAGCAGTGCTCAGCCGGGGGGCTATGGCTACACCTTC. This codes for CASSAQPGGYGYTF.